This paragraph reports one T cell receptor (beta chain). This clonotype occurred a few times. The antigen it binds to is not known. Per-base qualities were not stored, and no clone one base away is much larger. The receptor library was made with 5' RACE. The reads were generated on an Illumina HiSeq 2000. A universal primer binding site was added through template switching, and the final cDNA carried a unique molecular identifier so that TCR cDNA molecules could be counted accurately. Specific primers in the conserved constant-segment region were used to synthesize first-strand cDNA for the TCR alpha and beta chains. To control for contamination, every cDNA library was double barcoded, receiving both a SMART-Mk sample barcode and Illumina barcodes. TruSeq adapter sequences, together with Illumina sample barcodes, were added in two successive PCR steps. TCR alpha and beta cDNA libraries were sequenced on the Illumina HiSeq platform with custom primers. In the original analysis: MiGEC processed the raw reads to extract unique molecular identifiers, while MiXCR was used to determine the CDR3 positions. For each individual, recombination models were inferred using an EM algorithm with the repgenHMM and IGoR tools. The tcR package in R was used for shared clonotype analysis, with sharing normalized by the product of cloneset sizes. To study raw recombination free of thymic and clonal selection effects, out-of-frame nonproductive sequences were analyzed. TCRdb took the public reads, trimmed them with fastp at Q25, ran MiXCR for clone calling and kept in-frame beta chains. Each CDR3 protein gets just one entry, which takes the most common genes and DNA from the rows behind it. The V and J calls follow TCRdb's processing rather than the paper's. Within this sample are approximately 220,000 distinct CDR3 sequences, with 6% to 8% of them counted one time only. The ten largest clones represent around 5% of the sample.

This sample stems from a study of identical twins (dated by TCRdb to 2015 to 2016). General notes on the study: TCR alpha and beta repertoires from monozygotic twins, unrelated adults of various ages and cord blood were deep-sequenced to test whether fetal clonotypes persist. Replicate twin experiments were performed at different times using different library preparation protocols to rule out contamination. What the research found in general, with its limitations: Abundant cord blood beta clonotypes had fewer insertions, young adult naive repertoires showed a similar but weaker trend, and memory repertoires showed no such trend. A weaker excess of twin sharing was found in beta out-of-frame sequences because the signal-to-noise ratio was lowered by fewer shared sequences. Compared with coincidental sharing between unrelated individuals, out-of-frame TCR alpha sequences shared between twins had an excess of sequences with low generation probability. In monozygotic twins, out-of-frame TCR alpha sharing was systematically underestimated by recombination models, although the models agreed with sharing between unrelated individuals. Invariant T cells such as MAIT and iNKT could partly confound zero-insertion analyses, although diverse VJ usage argued against such confounding for most clonotypes. Because the same donors could not be followed over many years, the conclusions depended on cross-sectional statistical analysis.

There are 12 amino acids in the CDR3, from cysteine to phenylalanine inclusive. The retained sequence is limited to the CDR3, 36 bases, with the frame set at the first base. The germline ends are 5 bases apart after V is trimmed by 7 bases and J by 2 bases. The germline V gene supplies CDR1 SNHLY and CDR2 FYNNEI. Only healthy Caucasian donors were included. Three pairs of female monozygotic twins, all aged about 18 to 29 years, made up the twin cohort. CD4+ and CD8+ T cell populations were isolated with positive isolation kits from Invitrogen. The sample was also reused in another study, on yellow fever vaccine responses in identical twins. As the second study states: The authors reported that the T cell response to vaccination in identical twins appeared partly convergent and partly personalized. In the study, vaccine-responding T cell clones were precisely tracked in identical twins.

The TCR comes from a woman aged 18-35 years in good health. Sequenced: CD8+ T cells sorted from blood. The rearrangement combines TRBV2 with TRBJ2-2; too little of a D gene remains to name it. The DNA sequence is TGTGCCAGCATCGCAAACACCGGGGAGCTGTTTTTT. The resulting protein is CASIANTGELFF.